The text below deals with one TCR beta chain. Its antigen is unidentified. Trimming left V 2 bases short and J 4 bases short, with 14 bases between. CDR1 and CDR2 (germline): MNHEY, SVGEGT. There are 16 residues in the CDR3. The sample comes from a study of T cell responses to AZD1222 COVID-19 vaccine. Findings and limits, study-wide: Spike-specific TCR breadth and depth went up after people got two AZD1222 doses. Reports indicate that nearly half of spike-specific TCRs are directed at unmutated variant regions. Possibly, clonal diversity was underestimated; donors were largely white British and included more females. Among those given AZD1222, only 5 to 7 were seropositive at baseline.

Assay: immunoSEQ multiplex PCR; the TCRdb copy retains only in-frame clones and omits some. Altogether 130,000 or so clones are present, roughly nine tenths being singletons, with the ten largest covering about 7.5%. The material was peripheral blood, obtained 28 days after the second dose of the MenACWY control vaccine. The receptor was derived from an adult who received the MenACWY meningococcal vaccine as a control. J is TRBJ2-2 and V is TRBV6-2 or TRBV6-3; TRBD1 is a possible D gene (6 bases). In DNA form, the CDR3 reads TGTGCCAGCAGTTACCTTGGGGGCGCGGGCACCGGGGAGCTGTTTTTT. Its protein product is CASSYLGGAGTGELFF.